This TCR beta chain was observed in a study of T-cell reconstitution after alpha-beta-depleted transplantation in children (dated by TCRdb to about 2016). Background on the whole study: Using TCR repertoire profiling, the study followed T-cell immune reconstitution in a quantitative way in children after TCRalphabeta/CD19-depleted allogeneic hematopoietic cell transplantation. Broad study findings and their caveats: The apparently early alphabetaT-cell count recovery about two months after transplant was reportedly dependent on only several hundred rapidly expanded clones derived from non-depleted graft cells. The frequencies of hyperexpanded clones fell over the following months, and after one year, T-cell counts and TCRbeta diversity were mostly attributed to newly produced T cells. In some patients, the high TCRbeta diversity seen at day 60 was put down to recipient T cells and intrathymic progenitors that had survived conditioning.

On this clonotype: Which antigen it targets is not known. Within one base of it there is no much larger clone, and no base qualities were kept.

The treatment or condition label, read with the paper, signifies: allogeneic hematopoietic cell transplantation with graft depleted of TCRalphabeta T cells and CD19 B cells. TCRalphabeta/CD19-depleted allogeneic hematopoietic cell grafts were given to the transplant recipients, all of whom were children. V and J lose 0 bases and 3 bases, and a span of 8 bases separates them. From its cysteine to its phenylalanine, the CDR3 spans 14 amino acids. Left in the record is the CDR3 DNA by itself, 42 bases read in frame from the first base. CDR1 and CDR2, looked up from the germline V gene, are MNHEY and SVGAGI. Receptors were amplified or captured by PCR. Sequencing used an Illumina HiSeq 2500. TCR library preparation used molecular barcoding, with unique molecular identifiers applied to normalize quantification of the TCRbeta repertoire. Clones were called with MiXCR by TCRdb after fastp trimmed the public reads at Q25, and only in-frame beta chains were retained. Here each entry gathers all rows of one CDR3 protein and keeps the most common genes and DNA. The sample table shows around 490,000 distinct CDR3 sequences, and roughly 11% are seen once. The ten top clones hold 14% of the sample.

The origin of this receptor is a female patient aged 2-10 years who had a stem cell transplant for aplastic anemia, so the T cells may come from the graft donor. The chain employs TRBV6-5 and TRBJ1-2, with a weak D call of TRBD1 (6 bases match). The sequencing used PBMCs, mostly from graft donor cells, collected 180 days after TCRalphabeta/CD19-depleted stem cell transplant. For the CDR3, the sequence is CASSYSRGDYGYTF. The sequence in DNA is TGTGCCAGCAGTTACTCGAGGGGGGACTATGGCTACACCTTC.